One sample yielded the 4 T cell receptor beta chains listed below, sequenced in a study of blood T cell repertoires in COVID-19. Profiled with immunoSEQ multiplex PCR; TCRdb holds only in-frame clones, not every one. The profile shows around 230,000 clones, 80% to 90% of them singletons. Sequenced: peripheral blood. The origin of the receptors is a man aged 40-49 years with acute or convalescent COVID-19.

The chain combines TRBV7-9 with TRBJ1-2; no reliable D call. Germline values: CDR1 SEHNR, CDR2 FQNEAQ (reference sequence). This CDR3 spans 12 amino acids. Deletions cut 6 bases from V and 7 bases from J, with 12 bases between. CDR3 amino acids: CASRSDGVGYTF. CDR3 bases: TGTGCCAGCAGGTCCGACGGGGTTGGCTACACCTTC. Based on the CDR3 plus reference TRBV7-9 and TRBJ1-2, the full variable domain is DTGVSQNPRHKITKRGQNVTFRCDPISEHNRLYWYRQTLGQGPEFLTYFQNEAQLEKSRLLSDRFSAERPKGSFSTLEIQRTEQGDSAMYLCASRSDGVGYTFGSGTRLTVV.

The chain links TRBV6-5 to TRBJ1-2; 7 positions agree with TRBD1. Trimming at V came to 0 bases and at J to 4 bases, leaving 5 bases not matched to a gene. CDR1 is MNHEY, CDR2 SVGAGI, per germline. CDR3 size: 15 residues. The CDR3 sequence: CASSYSKGGPYGYTF. The CDR3 bases are TGTGCCAGCAGTTACTCCAAAGGGGGCCCCTATGGCTACACCTTC.

The chain links TRBV6-1 to TRBJ1-1; D is unclear. CDR1 and CDR2 (germline): MNHNS, SASEGT. V lost 3 bases and J 10 bases, leaving 15 bases between the germline ends. There are 13 residues in the CDR3. The CDR3 DNA sequence: TGTGCCAGCAGTGACCCCGGGGTCGGAGGAGCTTTCTTT. It codes for CASSDPGVGGAFF.

This chain links TRBV27 with TRBJ2-7, with TRBD2 matching over 8 bases. The CDR3 has 15 residues. V dropped 0 bases and J dropped 3; count of bases not matched to a gene: 4. CDR1 is MNHEY and CDR2 is SMNVEV in the germline V gene (reference sequence). The CDR3 sequence is CASSLSGTRSYEQYF. CDR3 in DNA: TGTGCCAGCAGTTTATCGGGGACTAGGAGCTACGAGCAGTACTTC.